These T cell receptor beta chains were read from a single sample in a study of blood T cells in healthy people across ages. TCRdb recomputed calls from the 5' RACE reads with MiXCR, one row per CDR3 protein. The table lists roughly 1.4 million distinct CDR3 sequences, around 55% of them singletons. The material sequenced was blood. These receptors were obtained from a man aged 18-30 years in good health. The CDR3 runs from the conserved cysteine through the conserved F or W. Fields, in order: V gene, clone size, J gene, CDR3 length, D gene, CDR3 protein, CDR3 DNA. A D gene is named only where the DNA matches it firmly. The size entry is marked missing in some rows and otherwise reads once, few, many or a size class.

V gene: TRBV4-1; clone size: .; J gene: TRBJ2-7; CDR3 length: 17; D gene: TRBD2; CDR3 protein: CASSQEYGTSYGYEQYF; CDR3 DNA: TGCGCCAGCAGCCAAGAGTACGGGACTAGTTACGGCTACGAGCAGTACTTC
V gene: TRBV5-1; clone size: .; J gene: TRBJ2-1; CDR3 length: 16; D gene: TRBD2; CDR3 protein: CASSLSVAGLNNEQFF; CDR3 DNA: TGCGCCAGCAGCCTCTCAGTAGCGGGGCTTAACAATGAGCAGTTCTTC
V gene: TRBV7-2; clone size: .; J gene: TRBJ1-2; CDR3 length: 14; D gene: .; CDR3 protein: CASSLDGNDYGYTF; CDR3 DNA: TGTGCCAGCAGCTTAGATGGCAACGACTATGGCTACACCTTC
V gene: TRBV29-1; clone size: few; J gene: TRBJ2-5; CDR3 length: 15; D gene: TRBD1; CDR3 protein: CSVGDARGLGETQYF; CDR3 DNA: TGCAGCGTTGGGGACGCAAGGGGGCTTGGGGAGACCCAGTACTTC
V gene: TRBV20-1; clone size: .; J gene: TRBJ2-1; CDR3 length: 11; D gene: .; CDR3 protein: CSASQGDEQFF; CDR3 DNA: TGCAGTGCTAGCCAGGGTGATGAGCAGTTCTTC
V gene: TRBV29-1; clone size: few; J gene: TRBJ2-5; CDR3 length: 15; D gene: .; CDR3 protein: CSVDRRGSDAETQYF; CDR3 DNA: TGCAGCGTTGATCGTCGGGGGAGCGATGCGGAGACCCAGTACTTC
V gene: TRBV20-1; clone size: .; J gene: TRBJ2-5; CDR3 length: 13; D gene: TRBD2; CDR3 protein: CSALSGGAKTQYF; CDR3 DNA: TGCAGTGCCCTAAGCGGGGGGGCGAAGACCCAGTACTTC
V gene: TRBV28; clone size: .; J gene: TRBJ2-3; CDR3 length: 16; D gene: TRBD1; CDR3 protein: CASGWTGGKDTDTQYF; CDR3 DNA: TGTGCCAGCGGGTGGACAGGGGGCAAGGACACAGATACGCAGTATTTT
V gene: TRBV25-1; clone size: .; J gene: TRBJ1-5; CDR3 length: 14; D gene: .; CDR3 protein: CASSEPYINQPQHF; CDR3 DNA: TGTGCCAGCAGTGAACCCTATATCAATCAGCCCCAGCATTTT
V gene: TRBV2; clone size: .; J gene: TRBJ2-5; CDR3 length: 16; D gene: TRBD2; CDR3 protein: CASSDGQREGLETQYF; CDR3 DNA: TGTGCCAGCAGTGACGGCCAGCGGGAGGGCCTCGAGACCCAGTACTTC
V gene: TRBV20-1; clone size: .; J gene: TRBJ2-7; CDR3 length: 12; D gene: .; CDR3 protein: CSASAVVGEQYF; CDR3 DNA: TGCAGTGCTAGTGCCGTCGTAGGGGAGCAGTACTTC
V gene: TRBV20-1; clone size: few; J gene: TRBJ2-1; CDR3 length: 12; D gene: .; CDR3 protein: CSAYKTSNEQFF; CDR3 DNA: TGCAGTGCGTATAAAACTAGCAATGAGCAGTTCTTC
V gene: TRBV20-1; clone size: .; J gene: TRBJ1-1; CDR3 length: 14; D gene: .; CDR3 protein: CSATGHGERTEAFF; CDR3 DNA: TGCAGTGCTACGGGGCATGGGGAGCGTACTGAAGCTTTCTTT
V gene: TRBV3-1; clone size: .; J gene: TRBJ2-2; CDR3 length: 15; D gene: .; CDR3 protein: CASSQAAGRTGELFF; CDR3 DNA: TGTGCCAGCAGCCAAGCTGCGGGGAGGACCGGGGAGCTGTTTTTT
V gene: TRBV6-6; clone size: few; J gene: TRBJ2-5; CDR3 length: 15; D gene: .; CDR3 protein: CASSYPPRQQETQYF; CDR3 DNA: TGTGCCAGCAGTTACCCTCCTCGGCAGCAAGAGACCCAGTACTTC
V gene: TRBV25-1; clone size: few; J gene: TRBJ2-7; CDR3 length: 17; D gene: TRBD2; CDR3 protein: CASSKRELWVSSYEQYF; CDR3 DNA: TGTGCCAGCAGTAAGCGGGAGCTATGGGTCTCGTCCTACGAGCAGTACTTC
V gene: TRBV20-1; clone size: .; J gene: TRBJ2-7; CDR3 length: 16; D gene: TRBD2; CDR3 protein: CSARDRWLAGAYEQYF; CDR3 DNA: TGCAGTGCTAGAGATCGGTGGCTAGCGGGAGCGTACGAGCAGTACTTC
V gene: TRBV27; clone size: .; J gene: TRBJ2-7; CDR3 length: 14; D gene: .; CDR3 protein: CASSHREGPYEQYF; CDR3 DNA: TGTGCCAGCAGCCACAGGGAAGGGCCCTACGAGCAGTACTTC
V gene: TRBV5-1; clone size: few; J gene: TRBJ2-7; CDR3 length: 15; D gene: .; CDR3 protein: CASSLAGGFGYEQYF; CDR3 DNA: TGCGCCAGCAGCTTGGCTGGGGGTTTCGGCTACGAGCAGTACTTC
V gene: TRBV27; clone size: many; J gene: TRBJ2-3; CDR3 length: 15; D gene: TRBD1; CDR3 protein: CASSLTGPSTDTQYF; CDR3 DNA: TGTGCCAGCAGTTTGACAGGGCCTAGCACAGATACGCAGTATTTT
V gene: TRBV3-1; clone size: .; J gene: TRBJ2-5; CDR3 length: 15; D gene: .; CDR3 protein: CASSPTTTTKETQYF; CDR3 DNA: TGTGCCAGCAGCCCGACTACGACGACGAAAGAGACCCAGTACTTC
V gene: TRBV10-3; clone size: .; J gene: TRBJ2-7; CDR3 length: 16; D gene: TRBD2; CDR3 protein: CAISEALAGVRDEQYF; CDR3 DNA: TGTGCCATCAGTGAGGCACTAGCGGGGGTTCGGGACGAGCAGTACTTC
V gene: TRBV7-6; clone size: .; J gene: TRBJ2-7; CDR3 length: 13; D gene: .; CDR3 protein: CASSLNRDHEQYF; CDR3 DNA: TGTGCCAGCAGCTTAAACAGGGATCACGAGCAGTACTTC
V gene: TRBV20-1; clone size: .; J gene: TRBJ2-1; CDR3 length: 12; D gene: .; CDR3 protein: CSFYPDYNEQFF; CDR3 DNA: TGCAGCTTTTACCCCGACTACAATGAGCAGTTCTTC
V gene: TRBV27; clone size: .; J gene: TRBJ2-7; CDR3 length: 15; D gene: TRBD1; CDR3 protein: CASSYLGQGSYEQYF; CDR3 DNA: TGTGCCAGCAGTTATTTAGGACAGGGGTCCTACGAGCAGTACTTC
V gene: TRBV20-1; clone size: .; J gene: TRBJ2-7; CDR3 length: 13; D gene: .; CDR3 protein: CSADDRRSYEQYF; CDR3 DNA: TGCAGTGCCGACGATAGGCGATCCTACGAGCAGTACTTC
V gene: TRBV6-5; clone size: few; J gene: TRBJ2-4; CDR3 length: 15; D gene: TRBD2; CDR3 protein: CASSYERGAKNIQYF; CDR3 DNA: TGTGCCAGCAGTTACGAGCGGGGGGCCAAAAACATTCAGTACTTC
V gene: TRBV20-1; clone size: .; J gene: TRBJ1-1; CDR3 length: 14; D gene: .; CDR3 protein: CSARDQTRATEAFF; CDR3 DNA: TGCAGTGCTAGAGATCAAACAAGGGCCACTGAAGCTTTCTTT
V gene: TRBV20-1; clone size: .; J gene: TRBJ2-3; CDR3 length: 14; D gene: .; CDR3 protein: CSALKGTGTDTQYF; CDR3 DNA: TGCAGTGCCCTCAAGGGGACGGGCACAGATACGCAGTATTTT
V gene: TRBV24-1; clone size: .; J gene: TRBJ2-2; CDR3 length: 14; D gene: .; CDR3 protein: CATSDHNSSGELFF; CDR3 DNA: TGTGCCACCAGTGACCATAATAGTTCCGGGGAGCTGTTTTTT
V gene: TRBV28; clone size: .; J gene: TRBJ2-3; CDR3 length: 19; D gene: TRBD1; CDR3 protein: CASNPRTGKGGRLTDTQYF; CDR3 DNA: TGTGCCAGCAATCCCAGGACAGGGAAGGGGGGCCGGCTCACAGATACGCAGTATTTT
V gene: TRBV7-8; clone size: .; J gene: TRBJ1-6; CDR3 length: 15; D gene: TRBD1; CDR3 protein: CASSLARQGASPLHF; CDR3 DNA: TGTGCCAGCAGCTTAGCGAGACAGGGGGCCTCACCCCTCCACTTT
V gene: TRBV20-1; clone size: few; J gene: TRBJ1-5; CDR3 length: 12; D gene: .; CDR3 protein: CSVGESDQPQHF; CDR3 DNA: TGCAGTGTTGGGGAATCGGATCAGCCCCAGCATTTT
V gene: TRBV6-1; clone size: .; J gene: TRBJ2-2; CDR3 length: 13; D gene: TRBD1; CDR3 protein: CASSDTGVGELFF; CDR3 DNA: TGTGCCAGCAGTGACACAGGGGTCGGGGAGCTGTTTTTT
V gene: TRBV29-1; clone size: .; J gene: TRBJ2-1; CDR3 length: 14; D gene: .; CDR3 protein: CSAWKQNSYNEQFF; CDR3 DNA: TGCAGCGCTTGGAAGCAAAATTCCTACAATGAGCAGTTCTTC
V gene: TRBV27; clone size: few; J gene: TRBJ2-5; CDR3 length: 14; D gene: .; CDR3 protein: CASSFPGQVGEQYF; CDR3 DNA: TGTGCCAGCAGTTTCCCCGGGCAGGTAGGAGAGCAGTACTTC
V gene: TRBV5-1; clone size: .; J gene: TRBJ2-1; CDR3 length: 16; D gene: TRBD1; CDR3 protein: CASSLGDRGPYNEQFF; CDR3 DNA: TGCGCCAGCAGCCTGGGGGACAGGGGGCCGTACAATGAGCAGTTCTTC
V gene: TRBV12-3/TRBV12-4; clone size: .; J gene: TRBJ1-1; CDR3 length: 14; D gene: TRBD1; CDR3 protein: CASRSTGLDTEAFF; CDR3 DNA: TGTGCCAGCAGGTCGACAGGGTTGGACACTGAAGCTTTCTTT
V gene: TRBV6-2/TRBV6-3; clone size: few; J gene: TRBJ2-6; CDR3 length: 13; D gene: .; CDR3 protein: CASKIAGANVLTF; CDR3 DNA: TGTGCCAGCAAAATAGCTGGGGCCAACGTCCTGACTTTC
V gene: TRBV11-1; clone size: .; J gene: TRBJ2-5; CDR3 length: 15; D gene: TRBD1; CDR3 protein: CASSSGTGEEETQYF; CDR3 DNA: TGTGCCAGCAGCTCCGGGACAGGGGAGGAAGAGACCCAGTACTTC
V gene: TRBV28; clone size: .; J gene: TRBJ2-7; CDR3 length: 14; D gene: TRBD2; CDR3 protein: CASKEAGGSYEQYF; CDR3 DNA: TGTGCCAGCAAGGAAGCGGGGGGATCCTACGAGCAGTACTTC
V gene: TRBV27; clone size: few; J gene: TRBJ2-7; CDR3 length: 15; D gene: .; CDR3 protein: CASTPRGMATYEQYF; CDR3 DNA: TGTGCCAGCACCCCCAGGGGTATGGCCACCTACGAGCAGTACTTC
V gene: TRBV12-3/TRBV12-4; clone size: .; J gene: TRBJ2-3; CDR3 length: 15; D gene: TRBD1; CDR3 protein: CASKWTGGMSDAQYF; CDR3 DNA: TGTGCCAGCAAATGGACAGGGGGCATGTCAGATGCGCAGTATTTT
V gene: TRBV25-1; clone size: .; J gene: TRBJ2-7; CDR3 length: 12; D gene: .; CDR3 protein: CASSEGVSEQYF; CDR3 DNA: TGTGCCAGCAGTGAAGGGGTGAGCGAGCAGTACTTC
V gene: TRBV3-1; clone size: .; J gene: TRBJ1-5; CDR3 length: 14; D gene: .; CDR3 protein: CASSLTYPDQPQHF; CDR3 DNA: TGTGCCAGCAGCCTAACCTATCCAGATCAGCCCCAGCATTTT
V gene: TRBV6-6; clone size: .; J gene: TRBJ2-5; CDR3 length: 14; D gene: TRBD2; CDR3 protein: CASSPGTRGETQYF; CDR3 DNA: TGTGCCAGCAGTCCAGGGACTAGAGGAGAGACCCAGTACTTC
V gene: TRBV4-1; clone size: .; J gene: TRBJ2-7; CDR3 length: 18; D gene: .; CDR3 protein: CASSQDPGTLDNTYEQYF; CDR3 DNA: TGCGCCAGCAGCCAAGATCCGGGGACCTTGGATAATACGTACGAGCAGTACTTC
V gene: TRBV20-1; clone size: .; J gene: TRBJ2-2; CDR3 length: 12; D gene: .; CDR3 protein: CSADTDTGELFF; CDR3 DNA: TGCAGTGCTGACACTGACACCGGGGAGCTGTTTTTT
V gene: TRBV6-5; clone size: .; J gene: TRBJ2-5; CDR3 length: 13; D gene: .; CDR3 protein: CASSYLGIETQYF; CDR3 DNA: TGTGCCAGCAGTTACCTGGGGATCGAGACCCAGTACTTC
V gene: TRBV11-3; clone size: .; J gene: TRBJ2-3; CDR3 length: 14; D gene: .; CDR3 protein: CASSLRLRDNTQYF; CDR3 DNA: TGTGCCAGCAGCTTGAGACTACGCGACAATACGCAGTATTTT
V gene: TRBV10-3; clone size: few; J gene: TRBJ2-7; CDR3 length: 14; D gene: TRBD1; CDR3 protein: CAISEGRGLVEQYF; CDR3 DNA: TGTGCCATCAGTGAGGGCAGGGGGCTTGTCGAGCAGTACTTC
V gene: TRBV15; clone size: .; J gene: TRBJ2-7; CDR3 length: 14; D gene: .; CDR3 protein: CATSRPVLGYEQYF; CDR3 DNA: TGTGCCACCAGCAGACCAGTCCTGGGGTACGAGCAGTACTTC
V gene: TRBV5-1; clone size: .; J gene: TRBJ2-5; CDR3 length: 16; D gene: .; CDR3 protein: CASSWGPGQEKETQYF; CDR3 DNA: TGCGCCAGCAGCTGGGGGCCGGGGCAGGAGAAAGAGACCCAGTACTTC
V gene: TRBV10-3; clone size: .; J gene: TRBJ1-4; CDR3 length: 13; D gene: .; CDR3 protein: CAMRARTNEKLFF; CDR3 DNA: TGTGCCATGAGGGCCAGAACTAATGAAAAACTGTTTTTT
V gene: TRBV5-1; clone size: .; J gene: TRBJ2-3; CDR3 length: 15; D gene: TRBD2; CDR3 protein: CASWMAGGSTDTQYF; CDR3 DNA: TGCGCCAGCTGGATGGCGGGGGGAAGCACAGATACGCAGTATTTT
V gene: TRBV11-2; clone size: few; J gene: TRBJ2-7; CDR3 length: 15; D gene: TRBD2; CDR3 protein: CASSLGTSGVYEQYF; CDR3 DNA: TGTGCCAGCAGCTTGGGGACTAGCGGGGTGTACGAGCAGTACTTC
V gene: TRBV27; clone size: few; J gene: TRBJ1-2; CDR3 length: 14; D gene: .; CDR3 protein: CASSLTARGDGYTF; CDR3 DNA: TGTGCCAGCAGTTTAACAGCCAGGGGAGATGGCTACACCTTC
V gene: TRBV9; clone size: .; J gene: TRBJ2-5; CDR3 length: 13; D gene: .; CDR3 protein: CASSVGAETKQYF; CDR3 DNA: TGTGCCAGCAGCGTAGGCGCGGAAACCAAGCAGTACTTC
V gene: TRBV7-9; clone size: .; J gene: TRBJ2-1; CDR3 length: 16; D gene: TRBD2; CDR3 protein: CASSAIGTRLYNEQFF; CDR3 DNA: TGTGCCAGCAGCGCTATCGGGACTAGGTTATACAATGAGCAGTTCTTC